This note documents a single T cell receptor beta chain sequence. Its antigen is not known. The data were obtained in a study of T-cell memory formation after mild COVID-19. Regarding the study as a whole: Pre-infection memory carried some responding clones, suggesting that cross-reactive memory joined. A second wave expanding day 15 to 37 was CD4+-biased; contracting clones were balanced. Mainly in CM and EM were contracting CD4+ clones; CD8+ were in EMRA.

Employing constant-segment primers, 5'RACE generated TCR alpha and TCR beta cDNA libraries bearing sample barcodes and UMIs. One entry per CDR3 protein, called by TCRdb with MiXCR from the 5' RACE reads. The table records some 350,000 distinct CDR3 sequences, approximately 15% of them present only once. Sequenced material: PBMCs or a T cell subset sorted from them (not recorded which). This clonotype originated in a man younger than 30 who had mild COVID-19 (a few samples of this study predate the infection). Cell type and time point are not known.

CDR3 protein: CASCPATGNTIYF. CDR3 DNA sequence: TGTGCAAGTTGCCCAGCAACCGGAAACACCATATATTTT. This chain uses TRBV12-2 with TRBJ1-3. TRBV12-2 is a pseudogene locus. The CDR3 is 13 residues long.